This entry describes one T cell receptor beta chain. The antigen it recognizes is unknown. Per-nucleotide qualities are absent, and no much larger clonotype sits a single base away. Genomic DNA was extracted with the Qiagen DNeasy kit from unsorted PBMCs and from negatively selected CD4+ and CD8+ fractions. Using primers that anneal to V and J segments, immunoSEQ multiplex PCR amplified the TCR beta CDR3 regions. A synthetic immune receptor repertoire was used to minimize amplification bias, and any remaining bias was removed computationally after sequencing. In the source study's methods: Custom Python scripts were used to quantify repertoire diversity as the Shannon entropy index. Unsorted, CD4+ and CD8+ repertoires were examined separately, except in combined analyses, for which CD4+ and CD8+ sequences were merged in silico. Clonal expansion was defined as at least a 2-fold frequency increase after treatment relative to C1D1, with a pseudocount of 0.5 for undetected baseline clones. Clones with 0 or 1 copy at C1D1 were defined as singleton clones, while clones with 2 or more copies were defined as non-singleton clones. Clones expanded in unsorted samples were annotated as CD4+, CD8+ or unknown by matching protein sequences in sorted samples from the same patient. Wilcoxon tests were applied to paired samples to test diversity changes from C1D1 to C4D1. Sourced from immuneACCESS, this table was stored by TCRdb with only in-frame sequences that have V and J called. A share of the clones is absent; for the studies checked, an unresolved V gene accounts for under half, and the remainder has no known explanation. From that table come the V and J calls and clone size; the DNA was used to work out D and trimming. A total of some 50,000 clones appear in this sample, approximately 70% of them only once. Of the sample, about 10% falls within the top ten clones.

These data are taken from a study of PD-1 blockade in classical Hodgkin lymphoma (TCRdb year 2020). Concerning the study at large: Nivolumab dosing was 3 mg/kg intravenously every 2 weeks, continuing until either disease progression or unacceptable toxicity. The study used TCR beta sequencing and CyTOF to define a peripheral blood immune signature of response to PD-1 blockade in classical Hodgkin lymphoma. Points the paper makes about the study in general: Trial patients with a complete response had baseline diversity similar to that of newly diagnosed patients, while partial responders and progressors had significantly lower diversity. The study was restricted to a single clinical trial cohort, and the causes of repertoire differences, possibly disease activity or prior therapy, were left undefined. Lower diversity was seen in patients whose nivolumab began less than 1 year after ASCT, and these patients were left out of later analyses so that immune reconstitution would not confound the results. A significant rise by C4D1 was seen in CD4+ but not CD8+ TCR diversity (p=0.0027 vs p=0.16), with the rise being most apparent in complete responders (p=0.02). Newly diagnosed patients were reported to have lower baseline TCR diversity than healthy donors, and relapsed/refractory patients were reported to have lower baseline TCR diversity still.

The sample's time point label, decoded: cycle 1 day 1 (C1D1), immediately before nivolumab initiation. Every trial patient had relapsed after autologous stem cell transplantation, and cohorts A, B and C differed in prior brentuximab vedotin exposure. A total of roughly 57 patients with relapsed/refractory classical Hodgkin lymphoma made up the trial cohort, and each patient's best overall response was complete response, partial response or progressive disease. Single-agent nivolumab was administered to trial patients in the multi-cohort phase II CheckMate 205 trial. An independent review committee assessed best overall response by applying the 2007 International Working Group response criteria. Trial PBMCs were obtained immediately prior to nivolumab initiation (C1D1) and on therapy at cycle 2 day 1 and cycle 4 day 1. Peripheral blood was collected in 8 mL Vacutainer Cell Preparation Tubes, from which PBMCs were isolated by centrifugation and then cryopreserved.

According to the germline V gene (reference sequence), CDR1 reads PRHDT and CDR2 reads FYEKMQ. Reading from cysteine to phenylalanine, the CDR3 counts 15 amino acids. Left in the record is the CDR3 DNA by itself, 45 bases read in frame from the first base. Trimmed from V: 5 bases; trimmed from J: 3 bases; junction bases lacking a gene match: 8. Recombination joined TRBV13 with TRBJ2-7; the central 9 bases match TRBD1. Source: peripheral blood mononuclear cells (PBMCs), taken at baseline. The receptor's source is a human donor with classical Hodgkin lymphoma. The CDR3 sequence is CASSPGGQGGYEQYF. The DNA sequence follows: TGTGCCAGCAGCCCCGGGGGACAGGGAGGCTACGAGCAGTACTTC. Reference TRBV13 and TRBJ2-7 proteins supply the regions before and after the CDR3; the full variable domain is: AAGVIQSPRHLIKEKRETATLKCYPIPRHDTVYWYQQGPGQDPQFLISFYEKMQSDKGSIPDRFSAQQFSDYHSELNMSSLELGDSALYFCASSPGGQGGYEQYFGPGTRLTVT.